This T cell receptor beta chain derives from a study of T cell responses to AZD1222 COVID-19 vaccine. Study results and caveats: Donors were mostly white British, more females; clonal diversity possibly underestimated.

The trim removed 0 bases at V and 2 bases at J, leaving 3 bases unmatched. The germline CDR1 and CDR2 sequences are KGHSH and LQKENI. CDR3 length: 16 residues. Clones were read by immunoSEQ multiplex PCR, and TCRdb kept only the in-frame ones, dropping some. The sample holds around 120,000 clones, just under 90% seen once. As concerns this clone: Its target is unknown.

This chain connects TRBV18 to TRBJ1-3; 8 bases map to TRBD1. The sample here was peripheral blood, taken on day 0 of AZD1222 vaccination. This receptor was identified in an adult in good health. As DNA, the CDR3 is TGTGCCAGCTCACCACCGGCGACAGGGGCTGGAAACACCATATATTTT. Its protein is CASSPPATGAGNTIYF.